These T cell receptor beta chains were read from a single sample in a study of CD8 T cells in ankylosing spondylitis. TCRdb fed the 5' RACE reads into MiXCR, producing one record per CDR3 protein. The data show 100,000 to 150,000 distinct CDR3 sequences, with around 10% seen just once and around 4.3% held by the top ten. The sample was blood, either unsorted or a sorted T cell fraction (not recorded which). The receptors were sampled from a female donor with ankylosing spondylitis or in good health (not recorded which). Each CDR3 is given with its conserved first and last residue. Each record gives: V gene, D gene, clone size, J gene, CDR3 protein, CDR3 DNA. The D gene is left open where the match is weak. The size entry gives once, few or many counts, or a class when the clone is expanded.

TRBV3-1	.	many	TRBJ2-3	CASSQDPGFGTDTQYF	TGTGCCAGCAGCCAAGATCCAGGGTTTGGTACAGATACGCAGTATTTT
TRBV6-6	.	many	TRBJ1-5	CAVSGGRYQPQHF	TGTGCCGTAAGCGGCGGAAGATATCAGCCCCAGCATTTT
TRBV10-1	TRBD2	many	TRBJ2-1	CASSGAGGGEQFF	TGCGCCAGCAGTGGAGCGGGAGGGGGCGAGCAGTTCTTC
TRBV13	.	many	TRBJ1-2	CASSLNVNGRNYGYTF	TGTGCCAGCAGCTTAAATGTTAACGGACGGAACTATGGCTACACCTTC
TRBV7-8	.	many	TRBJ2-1	CASSPRWEQFF	TGTGCCAGCAGCCCAAGGTGGGAGCAGTTCTTC
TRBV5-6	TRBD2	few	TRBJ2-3	CATQAGADTQYF	TGTGCCACCCAAGCGGGAGCAGATACGCAGTATTTT
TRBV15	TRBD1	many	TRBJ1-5	CATTPGQGSNQPQHF	TGTGCCACCACTCCGGGACAGGGAAGCAATCAGCCCCAGCATTTT
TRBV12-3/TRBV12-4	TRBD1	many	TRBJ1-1	CASSTGVAAFF	TGTGCCAGCAGCACAGGGGTTGCAGCTTTCTTT
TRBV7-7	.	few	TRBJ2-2	CASSRTQGHSGELFF	TGTGCCAGCAGCCGCACCCAGGGACATTCCGGGGAGCTGTTTTTT
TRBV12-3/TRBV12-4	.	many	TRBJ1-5	CASSPTGASNQPQHF	TGTGCCAGCAGTCCGACAGGAGCTAGCAATCAGCCCCAGCATTTT